Listed below are T cell receptor beta chains from one sample, sequenced in a study of CD4 T cells in relation to SARS-CoV-2 and coronaviruses. Data came from immunoSEQ multiplex PCR; TCRdb stores just in-frame clones and leaves some out. The data hold roughly 36,000 clones, with approximately 85% observed a single time. Material: memory CD4+ T cells from PBMCs. These receptors all stem from an adult with COVID-19. Each CDR3 is given with its conserved first and last residue. Each record gives: CDR3 DNA, CDR3 protein, D gene, J gene, V gene, clone size, CDR3 length. A D gene is named only where the DNA matches it firmly. Clone size, where shown, is once, few, many, or a class for clones that have expanded.

DNA: TGTGCCAGCAGCGTAGGGCGGTTCGGGAACACCGGGGAGCTGTTTTTT
CDR3: CASSVGRFGNTGELFF
D: -
J: TRBJ2-2
V: TRBV9
size: -
length: 16

DNA: TGTGCCAGCACCGAAGCCTGGGGGTATGCCAAAAACATTCAGTACTTC
CDR3: CASTEAWGYAKNIQYF
D: -
J: TRBJ2-4
V: TRBV2
size: -
length: 16

DNA: TGTGCCAGCTCACGGACTAGCGCGGAGACCCAGTACTTC
CDR3: CASSRTSAETQYF
D: TRBD2
J: TRBJ2-5
V: TRBV18
size: -
length: 13

DNA: TGTGCCACCAGCATCCCTTTTCAGCCCCAGCATTTT
CDR3: CATSIPFQPQHF
D: -
J: TRBJ1-5
V: TRBV15
size: -
length: 12

DNA: TGTGCCACCAGCAGAGATCTTAGGCTAGCGGCGTACAATGAGCAGTTCTTC
CDR3: CATSRDLRLAAYNEQFF
D: TRBD2
J: TRBJ2-1
V: TRBV15
size: -
length: 17

DNA: TGTGCCAGTAGTGTGTGGACAGGGCTAGCCAAAAACATTCAGTACTTC
CDR3: CASSVWTGLAKNIQYF
D: TRBD1
J: TRBJ2-4
V: TRBV19
size: -
length: 16

DNA: TGTGCCAGCAGCTTAGACAGTTATGGCTACACCTTC
CDR3: CASSLDSYGYTF
D: -
J: TRBJ1-2
V: TRBV5-4
size: -
length: 12

DNA: TGTGCCAGCAGTAAGGACAGGTGGCAAGAAAAACTGTTTTTT
CDR3: CASSKDRWQEKLFF
D: TRBD1
J: TRBJ1-4
V: TRBV2
size: -
length: 14

DNA: TGCGCCAGCAGCCCCGGGACTAGTTATGGCCTGGTTCGTCTGTTCTTC
CDR3: CASSPGTSYGLVRLFF
D: TRBD2
J: TRBJ2-1
V: TRBV5-1
size: -
length: 16

DNA: TGTGCCAGCTCACCAGGTGCGGGAGGGCCGGGAATAGGTGAGCAGTTCTTC
CDR3: CASSPGAGGPGIGEQFF
D: TRBD2
J: TRBJ2-1
V: TRBV18
size: -
length: 17

DNA: TGTGCCAGCAGTTCGATGACTAGCGGAAACATTCAGTACTTC
CDR3: CASSSMTSGNIQYF
D: TRBD2
J: TRBJ2-4
V: TRBV28
size: -
length: 14

DNA: TGCAGTGCTAGTCTAGCGGGAGGGGGAGAGACCCAGTACTTC
CDR3: CSASLAGGGETQYF
D: TRBD2
J: TRBJ2-5
V: TRBV20-1
size: -
length: 14

DNA: TGCAGTGCTAGTGGGGACAGGGGGCGACAAGAGACCCAGTACTTC
CDR3: CSASGDRGRQETQYF
D: TRBD1
J: TRBJ2-5
V: TRBV20-1
size: once
length: 15

DNA: TGTGCCAGCAGCCAATCGTATATAGGGAGGGGAGCAACTAATGAAAAACTGTTTTTT
CDR3: CASSQSYIGRGATNEKLFF
D: -
J: TRBJ1-4
V: TRBV16
size: -
length: 19

DNA: TGTGCCAGCAGCTTCAGGGGCCAATCCCAAGAGACCCAGTACTTC
CDR3: CASSFRGQSQETQYF
D: -
J: TRBJ2-5
V: TRBV7-3
size: -
length: 15

DNA: TGTGCCAGCTCACCCCTCGGACTAGCGGGCGATGAGCAGTTCTTC
CDR3: CASSPLGLAGDEQFF
D: TRBD2
J: TRBJ2-1
V: TRBV18
size: -
length: 15

DNA: TGTGCCATCACCGAGACAGGGGTAACTGAAGCTTTCTTT
CDR3: CAITETGVTEAFF
D: TRBD1
J: TRBJ1-1
V: TRBV10-3
size: -
length: 13

DNA: TGTGCTAGTGGTTTCGGGACTAGCGGGAGCACCGGGGAGCTGTTTTTT
CDR3: CASGFGTSGSTGELFF
D: TRBD2
J: TRBJ2-2
V: TRBV12-5
size: -
length: 16

DNA: TGTGCCACCAGCAGAGACAGGGGGTCTGGGGCCAACGTCCTGACTTTC
CDR3: CATSRDRGSGANVLTF
D: TRBD1
J: TRBJ2-6
V: TRBV15
size: -
length: 16

DNA: TGTGCCAGCAGCCGACTAGCGGGAGGAACCTACGAGCAGTACTTC
CDR3: CASSRLAGGTYEQYF
D: TRBD2
J: TRBJ2-7
V: TRBV28
size: -
length: 15

DNA: TGTGCCTGGACCTACCGGGACAGGGATAACTATGGCTACACCTTC
CDR3: CAWTYRDRDNYGYTF
D: TRBD1
J: TRBJ1-2
V: TRBV30
size: -
length: 15

DNA: TGTGCCAGCAGTTACAAAGGTACCGGGGAGCTGTTTTTT
CDR3: CASSYKGTGELFF
D: -
J: TRBJ2-2
V: TRBV6-5
size: -
length: 13

DNA: TGCGCCAGCAGCTTGTGGCTGGACAGGGCCACATCCGAGCAGTACTTC
CDR3: CASSLWLDRATSEQYF
D: TRBD1
J: TRBJ2-7
V: TRBV5-1
size: -
length: 16

DNA: TGTGCAAGTCACACACTATGGGACAGACCCTACGAGCAGTACTTC
CDR3: CASHTLWDRPYEQYF
D: -
J: TRBJ2-7
V: TRBV12-2
size: -
length: 15

DNA: TGTGCCAGCAGTTTTACCGAAACCGCAGTACACGAGCAGTACTTC
CDR3: CASSFTETAVHEQYF
D: -
J: TRBJ2-7
V: TRBV28
size: -
length: 15

DNA: TGCGCCAGCAGCCAGGTCACCGGGACTAGCGGATACAATGAGCAGTTCTTC
CDR3: CASSQVTGTSGYNEQFF
D: TRBD2
J: TRBJ2-1
V: TRBV4-1
size: -
length: 17

DNA: TGTGCCAGCAGTCGCGGGACAGGGGGCACCGGGGAGCTGTTTTTT
CDR3: CASSRGTGGTGELFF
D: TRBD1
J: TRBJ2-2
V: TRBV6-6
size: once
length: 15

DNA: TGCGCCAGCAGCTTGTTCGCGCGGCCCCGCAATGAGCAGTTCTTC
CDR3: CASSLFARPRNEQFF
D: -
J: TRBJ2-1
V: TRBV5-1
size: -
length: 15

DNA: TGTGCCAGTAGTAACGGCTGGGGGTCAGCCTACGAGCAGTACTTC
CDR3: CASSNGWGSAYEQYF
D: -
J: TRBJ2-7
V: TRBV19
size: -
length: 15

DNA: TGTGCCAGCAGTTATCGGAGCCAACGCACAGATACGCAGTATTTT
CDR3: CASSYRSQRTDTQYF
D: -
J: TRBJ2-3
V: TRBV6-2/TRBV6-3
size: -
length: 15

DNA: TGTGCCAGCAGCCCGTCAATAGGGGCGGGTGAGCAGTTCTTC
CDR3: CASSPSIGAGEQFF
D: -
J: TRBJ2-1
V: TRBV7-9
size: few
length: 14

DNA: TGTGCCAGCAGCCAAGAGAGCAACTGGGGTGTGGAGACCCAGTACTTC
CDR3: CASSQESNWGVETQYF
D: -
J: TRBJ2-5
V: TRBV14
size: -
length: 16

DNA: TGTGCCAGCAGTGAGGGGGCGCCGAAAAACAATGAGCAGTTCTTC
CDR3: CASSEGAPKNNEQFF
D: -
J: TRBJ2-1
V: TRBV2
size: -
length: 15

DNA: TGTGCCAGTAGTCCTCGGACAGGCAAAGAGACCCAGTACTTC
CDR3: CASSPRTGKETQYF
D: TRBD1
J: TRBJ2-5
V: TRBV19
size: -
length: 14

DNA: TGCGCCAGCAGCCAAGAAGTGGGGCAGACCGGGGAGCTGTTTTTT
CDR3: CASSQEVGQTGELFF
D: -
J: TRBJ2-2
V: TRBV4-1
size: -
length: 15

DNA: TGTGCCTGGAGGGGACAGGTAAATGAGCAGTTCTTC
CDR3: CAWRGQVNEQFF
D: TRBD1
J: TRBJ2-1
V: TRBV30
size: -
length: 12

DNA: TGTGCCACCAGCAGAGATGCAGGGGTTAACTATGGCTACACCTTC
CDR3: CATSRDAGVNYGYTF
D: -
J: TRBJ1-2
V: TRBV15
size: once
length: 15

DNA: TGTGCCAGCAGCCAACTAGTCCGCAGCTACGAGCAGTACTTC
CDR3: CASSQLVRSYEQYF
D: -
J: TRBJ2-7
V: TRBV3-1/TRBV3-2
size: -
length: 14

DNA: TGTGCCAGCAGCTTAGAGGGGGGTGCCTACAATGAGCAGTTCTTC
CDR3: CASSLEGGAYNEQFF
D: -
J: TRBJ2-1
V: TRBV11-3
size: -
length: 15

DNA: TGTGCCAGCAGCCCCGGGACTAGCGGGAGGGCGACCAAAAACATTCAGTACTTC
CDR3: CASSPGTSGRATKNIQYF
D: TRBD2
J: TRBJ2-4
V: TRBV3-1/TRBV3-2
size: -
length: 18

DNA: TGTGCCAGCAGTTTTTTCATAGGACAGGATGCCTGGCAAGAGACCCAGTACTTC
CDR3: CASSFFIGQDAWQETQYF
D: TRBD1
J: TRBJ2-5
V: TRBV28
size: once
length: 18

DNA: TGTGCCAGCAGAGAGTGGGGACTAGCGTCCTCCTACAATGAGCAGTTCTTC
CDR3: CASREWGLASSYNEQFF
D: TRBD2
J: TRBJ2-1
V: TRBV11-2
size: -
length: 17

DNA: TGTGCCAGCAGAATGGGACTAGCGGGCTTAGTGCAGTTCTTC
CDR3: CASRMGLAGLVQFF
D: TRBD2
J: TRBJ2-1
V: TRBV27
size: -
length: 14

DNA: TGTGCCAGCAGCCCGACAGGAGGAGTTCAGCCCCAGCATTTT
CDR3: CASSPTGGVQPQHF
D: -
J: TRBJ1-5
V: TRBV6-1
size: -
length: 14

DNA: TGCGCCAGCAGCTTGGGTTTGAACACTGAAGCTTTCTTT
CDR3: CASSLGLNTEAFF
D: -
J: TRBJ1-1
V: TRBV5-1
size: -
length: 13

DNA: TGTGCCTGGATGAACTATGGGACAGGGGGATCTGATGAAGCTTTCTTT
CDR3: CAWMNYGTGGSDEAFF
D: TRBD1
J: TRBJ1-1
V: TRBV30
size: -
length: 16

DNA: TGTGCCTGGAGATCCGGGGGCAGGGACACCGGGGAGCTGTTTTTT
CDR3: CAWRSGGRDTGELFF
D: -
J: TRBJ2-2
V: TRBV30
size: once
length: 15

DNA: TGTGCCTGGAGTCTAATGAATGAGCAGTTCTTC
CDR3: CAWSLMNEQFF
D: -
J: TRBJ2-1
V: TRBV30
size: -
length: 11

DNA: TGCAGAACCGGGGGACAGGGGATGGATGAGCAGTTCTTC
CDR3: CRTGGQGMDEQFF
D: TRBD1
J: TRBJ2-1
V: TRBV29-1
size: -
length: 13

DNA: TGTGCCAGCAGCCCCGTCGAATCCTACGAGCAGTACTTC
CDR3: CASSPVESYEQYF
D: -
J: TRBJ2-7
V: TRBV4-2
size: -
length: 13

DNA: TGCGCCAGCAGCCTAGGACTTAGCTCCTACAATGAGCAGTTCTTC
CDR3: CASSLGLSSYNEQFF
D: -
J: TRBJ2-1
V: TRBV5-1
size: -
length: 15

DNA: TGTGCCAGCAGCCAAAACAGGGATTCTGGGGCCAACGTCCTGACTTTC
CDR3: CASSQNRDSGANVLTF
D: -
J: TRBJ2-6
V: TRBV4-2
size: -
length: 16

DNA: TGTGCCAGCAGTAGCGGGAGTCACACCGGGGAGCTGTTTTTT
CDR3: CASSSGSHTGELFF
D: TRBD2
J: TRBJ2-2
V: TRBV11-2
size: -
length: 14

DNA: TGCGCCAGCAGAGACAGGGTCCCAATACGGCTGTTTTTT
CDR3: CASRDRVPIRLFF
D: TRBD1
J: TRBJ1-4
V: TRBV10-1
size: once
length: 13

DNA: TGTGCCAGCAGTTTCAGAAGGGGTACCTATAATTCACCCCTCCACTTT
CDR3: CASSFRRGTYNSPLHF
D: -
J: TRBJ1-6
V: TRBV27
size: -
length: 16

DNA: TGTGCCAGGATGCGGCGGGTAGAGGGCAATCAGCCCCAGCATTTT
CDR3: CARMRRVEGNQPQHF
D: -
J: TRBJ1-5
V: TRBV5-3
size: once
length: 15

DNA: TGTGCCAGCAGTCCGTCCTATTTAAGGGTCCCTCAGTCACCCCTCCACTTT
CDR3: CASSPSYLRVPQSPLHF
D: -
J: TRBJ1-6
V: TRBV7-2
size: medium-sized
length: 17

DNA: TGTGCCAGCAGCGCTAGCGGGAGCTCCTACAATGAGCAGTTCTTC
CDR3: CASSASGSSYNEQFF
D: TRBD2
J: TRBJ2-1
V: TRBV9
size: -
length: 15

DNA: TGTGCCAGCAGCGCGGCGGGAGTACCGCAGTTCTTC
CDR3: CASSAAGVPQFF
D: TRBD2
J: TRBJ2-1
V: TRBV3-1/TRBV3-2
size: -
length: 12